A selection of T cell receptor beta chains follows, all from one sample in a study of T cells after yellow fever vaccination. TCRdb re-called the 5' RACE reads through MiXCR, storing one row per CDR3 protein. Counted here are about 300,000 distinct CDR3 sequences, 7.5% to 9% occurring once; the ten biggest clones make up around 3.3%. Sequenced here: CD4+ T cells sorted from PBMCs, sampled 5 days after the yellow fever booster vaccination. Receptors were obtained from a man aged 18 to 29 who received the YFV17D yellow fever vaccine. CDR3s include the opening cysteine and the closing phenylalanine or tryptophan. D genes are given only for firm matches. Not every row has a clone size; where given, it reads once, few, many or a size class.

CASSLAGGISGELFF TGTGCCAGCAGTTTGGCAGGGGGCATCTCCGGGGAGCTGTTTTTT TRBD1 TRBV12-3/TRBV12-4 - TRBJ2-2
CASRSGTDAYEQYF TGTGCCAGCAGGTCCGGGACGGATGCCTACGAGCAGTACTTC - TRBV7-2 few TRBJ2-7
CASSSRTGGRDGYTF TGTGCCAGCAGTTCACGGACAGGGGGGCGGGATGGCTACACCTTC TRBD1 TRBV6-5 few TRBJ1-2
CASSPRGLTVTDTQYF TGTGCCAGCAGCCCCAGGGGCCTAACCGTCACAGATACGCAGTATTTT - TRBV6-5 - TRBJ2-3
CASNLGGNQPQHF TGTGCCAGCAACCTTGGGGGCAATCAGCCCCAGCATTTT - TRBV6-1 few TRBJ1-5
CASSQDTGPWDGVYGYTF TGCGCCAGCAGCCAAGATACGGGACCCTGGGATGGGGTCTATGGCTACACCTTC - TRBV4-3 - TRBJ1-2
CASSQGDSAQRLEKLFF TGCGCCAGCAGCCAGGGAGACAGCGCCCAGCGTCTGGAAAAACTGTTTTTT - TRBV4-1 few TRBJ1-4
CASSAVDRVVTF TGTGCCAGCAGTGCAGTGGACAGGGTGGTGACCTTC TRBD1 TRBV28 - TRBJ1-2
CASTSQANTEAFF TGTGCCAGCACCTCCCAAGCGAACACTGAAGCTTTCTTT - TRBV6-2/TRBV6-3 - TRBJ1-1
CASSERGPRGGSQYF TGTGCCAGCAGTGAACGTGGGCCCCGAGGGGGGTCCCAGTACTTC - TRBV6-1 - TRBJ2-5
CASSVRQGATGELFF TGTGCCAGCAGCGTGCGACAGGGGGCGACCGGGGAGCTGTTTTTT TRBD1 TRBV9 many TRBJ2-2
CASSFSRLAGEQFF TGTGCCAGCAGTTTCTCAAGACTAGCGGGTGAGCAGTTCTTC TRBD2 TRBV27 few TRBJ2-1
CASSVGTGMNTEAFF TGTGCCAGCAGCGTAGGTACGGGGATGAACACTGAAGCTTTCTTT - TRBV9 many TRBJ1-1
CSANPGQGIQETQYF TGCAGTGCCAACCCGGGACAGGGGATCCAAGAGACCCAGTACTTC TRBD1 TRBV20-1 - TRBJ2-5
CASSAGTGLSSYEQYF TGTGCCAGCTCGGCCGGGACAGGGTTGAGCTCCTACGAGCAGTACTTC TRBD1 TRBV18 few TRBJ2-7
CSARKRRGNQETQYF TGCAGTGCTAGAAAGAGACGGGGGAACCAAGAGACCCAGTACTTC - TRBV20-1 few TRBJ2-5
CSARPSDRGPSPLHF TGCAGTGCTAGACCATCGGACAGGGGGCCCTCACCCCTCCACTTT TRBD1 TRBV20-1 few TRBJ1-6
CASRTGVSYNEQFF TGTGCCAGCAGAACAGGGGTGAGCTACAATGAGCAGTTCTTC TRBD1 TRBV6-2/TRBV6-3 - TRBJ2-1
CASSLDLKGRETQYF TGTGCCAGCAGTTTAGATTTAAAGGGACGAGAGACCCAGTACTTC - TRBV12-3/TRBV12-4 - TRBJ2-5
CASSQRGLAGGDTQYF TGCGCCAGCAGCCAGCGTGGACTAGCGGGGGGGGATACGCAGTATTTT TRBD2 TRBV5-1 few TRBJ2-3
CSAGQGAQPQHF TGCAGTGCTGGACAGGGGGCTCAGCCCCAGCATTTT TRBD1 TRBV20-1 - TRBJ1-5
CASKKQGAGDTQYF TGTGCCAGCAAGAAACAGGGGGCAGGCGATACGCAGTATTTT TRBD1 TRBV14 - TRBJ2-3
CASSQEVPNDRQGYTF TGTGCCAGCAGCCAAGAGGTCCCAAACGACAGGCAGGGCTACACCTTC - TRBV4-2 many TRBJ1-2
CASSDRGQAYSPLHF TGTGCCAGCAGTGATAGGGGGCAGGCGTATTCACCCCTCCACTTT TRBD1 TRBV2 few TRBJ1-6
CAWSGPAREKLFF TGTGCCTGGAGTGGACCTGCGCGTGAAAAACTGTTTTTT - TRBV30 - TRBJ1-4
CGARFAGANVLTF TGTGGGGCGAGATTCGCTGGGGCCAACGTCCTGACTTTC - TRBV7-2 many TRBJ2-6
CASSHDNQETQYF TGTGCCAGCAGCCATGACAACCAAGAGACCCAGTACTTC - TRBV5-4 - TRBJ2-5
CAISKDGVNYGYTF TGTGCCATCAGCAAGGACGGGGTCAACTATGGCTACACCTTC - TRBV10-3 few TRBJ1-2
CAIRDRVNTEAFF TGTGCCATCAGAGACAGGGTTAACACTGAAGCTTTCTTT TRBD1 TRBV10-3 few TRBJ1-1
CASSRQGFNEQFF TGTGCCAGCAGCCGACAGGGATTCAATGAGCAGTTCTTC TRBD1 TRBV7-2 many TRBJ2-1
CASSSLDLYGYTF TGTGCCAGCAGCTCCCTCGACTTATATGGCTACACCTTC - TRBV11-2 few TRBJ1-2
CASSPPRGTDTQYF TGTGCCAGCTCACCTCCGAGGGGCACAGATACGCAGTATTTT - TRBV18 - TRBJ2-3
CASSTGQARDGYTF TGCGCCAGCAGCACGGGACAGGCGCGGGATGGCTACACCTTC TRBD1 TRBV5-1 few TRBJ1-2
CASSAGGAGTDTQYF TGTGCCAGCAGTGCCGGGGGGGCCGGCACAGATACGCAGTATTTT TRBD2 TRBV2 - TRBJ2-3
CASSVGVSTEAFF TGTGCCAGTTCCGTCGGGGTTAGCACTGAAGCTTTCTTT - TRBV12-3/TRBV12-4 few TRBJ1-1
CASSLGTGGLGAQYF TGCGCCAGCAGCCTCGGGACAGGGGGATTAGGGGCCCAGTACTTC TRBD1 TRBV4-3 few TRBJ2-5
CACRLAGLEEQFF TGTGCCTGCCGACTAGCGGGGTTGGAAGAGCAGTTCTTC TRBD2 TRBV12-3/TRBV12-4 few TRBJ2-1
CASSLDRDRGKKYF TGTGCCAGCAGCTTAGACCGGGACAGGGGGAAGAAGTACTTC TRBD1 TRBV11-2 few TRBJ2-7
CASSPRGSPYEQYF TGTGCCAGCTCACCACGAGGGAGTCCTTACGAGCAGTACTTC - TRBV18 few TRBJ2-7
CASSLESPGQGIRGLYNSPLHF TGCGCCAGCAGCTTGGAATCTCCAGGACAGGGGATTCGGGGCCTTTATAATTCACCCCTCCACTTT TRBD1 TRBV5-1 many TRBJ1-6
CASSQDPRGATNEKLFF TGTGCCAGCAGCCAAGATCCGCGCGGTGCAACTAATGAAAAACTGTTTTTT - TRBV4-2 - TRBJ1-4
CASSQFQGSNQPQHF TGCGCCAGCAGCCAATTTCAGGGGAGCAATCAGCCCCAGCATTTT - TRBV4-1 - TRBJ1-5
CASSQSVRETGKNIQYF TGCGCCAGCAGCCAGTCCGTCCGGGAGACTGGCAAAAACATTCAGTACTTC - TRBV4-3 many TRBJ2-4
CASRLEGHSYNSPLHF TGTGCCAGTAGGCTTGAGGGGCACTCCTATAATTCACCCCTCCACTTT - TRBV19 - TRBJ1-6
CASSLEGGPYGYTF TGCGCCAGCAGCTTGGAGGGGGGCCCCTATGGCTACACCTTC - TRBV5-1 few TRBJ1-2
CASSRRSEATEAFF TGTGCCAGCAGCCGAAGGTCGGAGGCGACTGAAGCTTTCTTT - TRBV7-9 - TRBJ1-1
CASSLDLSGVWSTQYF TGTGCCAGCAGCTTGGACCTATCGGGGGTTTGGTCCACGCAGTATTTT - TRBV5-5 - TRBJ2-3
CASSPGTGDREQFF TGTGCCAGCAGTCCCGGGACAGGGGATCGGGAGCAGTTCTTC TRBD1 TRBV28 few TRBJ2-1
CATRWGGPNTGELFF TGTGCCACCCGTTGGGGGGGTCCGAACACCGGGGAGCTGTTTTTT TRBD2 TRBV6-1 few TRBJ2-2
CASGAGSYNEQFF TGTGCCAGCGGGGCGGGGTCCTACAATGAGCAGTTCTTC - TRBV19 - TRBJ2-1
CSALGLAGSNEQFF TGCAGTGCCTTAGGGCTAGCGGGATCAAATGAGCAGTTCTTC TRBD2 TRBV20-1 many TRBJ2-1
CASSPSIRMGDTQYF TGCGCCAGCAGCCCCTCAATAAGGATGGGAGATACGCAGTATTTT - TRBV5-1 few TRBJ2-3
CASSKQGASGNTIYF TGTGCCAGCAGCAAACAGGGGGCCTCTGGAAACACCATATATTTT TRBD1 TRBV14 many TRBJ1-3